Listed here is a single TCR beta chain. This table comes from immunoSEQ multiplex PCR, and its TCRdb copy is limited to in-frame clones, with some not included. This table holds roughly 93,000 clones, about 94% found once. This entry comes from a study of technical replicates of blood from a few donors. Trimming pared 2 bases from V and 8 bases from J, leaving 9 bases between. This CDR3 spans 12 amino acids. The V gene's germline CDR1 is SGHTA and CDR2 FQGTGA. The sequencing sample was made of T cells isolated from PBMCs. This receptor was identified in a human donor in good health. V is TRBV7-3 and J is TRBJ1-2; possible D gene TRBD1, 6 bases. Here the CDR3 DNA reads TGTGCCAGCAGCTTAGCAGGGGAAGGCTACACCTTC. Translated, it gives CASSLAGEGYTF.